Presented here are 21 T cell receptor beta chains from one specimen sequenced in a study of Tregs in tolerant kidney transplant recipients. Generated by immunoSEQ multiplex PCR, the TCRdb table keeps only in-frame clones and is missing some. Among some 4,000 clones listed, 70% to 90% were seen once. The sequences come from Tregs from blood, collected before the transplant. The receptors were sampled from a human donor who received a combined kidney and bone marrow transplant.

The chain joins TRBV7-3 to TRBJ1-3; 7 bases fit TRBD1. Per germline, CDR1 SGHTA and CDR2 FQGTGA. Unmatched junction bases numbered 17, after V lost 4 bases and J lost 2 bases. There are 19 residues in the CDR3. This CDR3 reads CASSSRAGQDTFPGNTIYF. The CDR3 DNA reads TGTGCCAGCAGCTCGAGGGCCGGACAGGATACTTTCCCTGGAAACACCATATATTTT.

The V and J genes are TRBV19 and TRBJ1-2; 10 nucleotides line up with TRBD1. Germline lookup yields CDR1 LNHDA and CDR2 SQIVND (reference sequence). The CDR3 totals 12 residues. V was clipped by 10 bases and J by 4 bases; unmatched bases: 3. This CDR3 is CAIGQGGYGYTF. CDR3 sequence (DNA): TGTGCCATCGGACAGGGGGGCTATGGCTACACCTTC.

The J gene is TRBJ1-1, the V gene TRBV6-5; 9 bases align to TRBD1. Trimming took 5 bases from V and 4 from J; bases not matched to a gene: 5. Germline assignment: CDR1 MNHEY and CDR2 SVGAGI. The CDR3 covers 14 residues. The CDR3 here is CASSLGTGITEAFF. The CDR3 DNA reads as TGTGCCAGCAGTCTCGGGACAGGGATCACTGAAGCTTTCTTT.

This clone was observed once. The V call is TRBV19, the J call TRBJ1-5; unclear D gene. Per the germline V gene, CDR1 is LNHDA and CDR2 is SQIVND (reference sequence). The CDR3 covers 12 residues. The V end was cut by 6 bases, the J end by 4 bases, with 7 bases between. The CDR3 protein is CASSWRNQPQHF. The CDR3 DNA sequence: TGTGCCAGTAGCTGGAGAAATCAGCCCCAGCATTTT.

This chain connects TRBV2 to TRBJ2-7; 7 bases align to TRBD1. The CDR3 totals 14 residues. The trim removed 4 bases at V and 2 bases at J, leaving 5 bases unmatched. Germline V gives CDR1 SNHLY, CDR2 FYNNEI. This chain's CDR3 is CASSAWTGTYEQYF. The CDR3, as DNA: TGTGCCAGCAGTGCCTGGACAGGAACCTACGAGCAGTACTTC.

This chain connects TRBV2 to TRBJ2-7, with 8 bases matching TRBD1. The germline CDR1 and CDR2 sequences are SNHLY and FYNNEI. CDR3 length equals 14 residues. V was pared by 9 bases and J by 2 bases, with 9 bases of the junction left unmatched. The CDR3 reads CASRRGPLTYEQYF. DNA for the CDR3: TGTGCCAGTCGCAGGGGGCCCCTTACCTACGAGCAGTACTTC.

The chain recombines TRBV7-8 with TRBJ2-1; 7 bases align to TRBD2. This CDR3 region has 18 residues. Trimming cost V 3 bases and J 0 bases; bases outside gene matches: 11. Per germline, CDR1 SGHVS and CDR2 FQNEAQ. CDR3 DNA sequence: TGTGCCAGCAGCTTTGCCCCCCGGGCTAGCGGCTCCTACAATGAGCAGTTCTTC. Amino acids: CASSFAPRASGSYNEQFF.

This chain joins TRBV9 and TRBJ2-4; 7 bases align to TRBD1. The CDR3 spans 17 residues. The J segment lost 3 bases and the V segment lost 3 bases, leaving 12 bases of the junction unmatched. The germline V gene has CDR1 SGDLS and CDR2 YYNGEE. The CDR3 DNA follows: TGTGCCAGCAGCGCCTTGCCAGGACAGGCCGGCAAAAACATTCAGTACTTC. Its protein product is CASSALPGQAGKNIQYF.

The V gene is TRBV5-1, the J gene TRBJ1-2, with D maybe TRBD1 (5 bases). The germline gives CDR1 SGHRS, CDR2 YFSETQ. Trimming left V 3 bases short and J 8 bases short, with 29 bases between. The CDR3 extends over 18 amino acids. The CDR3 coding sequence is TGCGCCAGCAGCTCTCGGTTGTGGACGGGACTTTCAATTCAGGGCTACACCTTC. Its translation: CASSSRLWTGLSIQGYTF. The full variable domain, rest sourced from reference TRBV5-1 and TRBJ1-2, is KAGVTQTPRYLIKTRGQQVTLSCSPISGHRSVSWYQQTPGQGLQFLFEYFSETQRNKGNFPGRFSGRQFSNSRSEMNVSTLELGDSALYLCASSSRLWTGLSIQGYTFGSGTRLTVV.

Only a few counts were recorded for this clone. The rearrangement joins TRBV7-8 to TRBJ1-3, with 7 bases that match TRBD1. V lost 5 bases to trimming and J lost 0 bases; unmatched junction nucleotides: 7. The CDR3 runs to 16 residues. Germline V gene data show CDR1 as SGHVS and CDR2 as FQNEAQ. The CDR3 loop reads CASSPRQGLSGNTIYF. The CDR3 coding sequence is TGTGCCAGCAGCCCGCGACAGGGACTCTCTGGAAACACCATATATTTT.

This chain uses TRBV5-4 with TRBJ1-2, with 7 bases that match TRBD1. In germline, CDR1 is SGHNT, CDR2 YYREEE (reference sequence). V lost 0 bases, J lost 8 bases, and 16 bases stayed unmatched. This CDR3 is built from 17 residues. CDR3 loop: CASSLVGGSPGGSGYTF. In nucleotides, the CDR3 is TGTGCCAGCAGCTTGGTTGGGGGGAGCCCAGGGGGGAGCGGCTACACCTTC.

The CDR3 loop reads CASSQPGQHNEKLFF. For the CDR3, the DNA is TGCGCCAGCAGCCAGCCGGGACAGCATAATGAAAAACTGTTTTTT. The chain couples TRBV4-1 to TRBJ1-4, with TRBD1 matching 7 bases. This CDR3 is built from 15 residues. The germline V gene encodes CDR1 MGHRA and CDR2 YSYEKL. J was trimmed by 4 bases and V by 3 bases; bases with no gene match: 5.

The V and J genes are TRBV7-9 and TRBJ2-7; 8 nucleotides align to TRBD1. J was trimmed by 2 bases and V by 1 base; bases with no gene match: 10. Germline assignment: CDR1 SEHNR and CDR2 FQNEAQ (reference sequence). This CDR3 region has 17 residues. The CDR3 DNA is TGTGCCAGCAGCTTAGTTGCAGGGACAGGAAGCGCCTACGAGCAGTACTTC. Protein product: CASSLVAGTGSAYEQYF.

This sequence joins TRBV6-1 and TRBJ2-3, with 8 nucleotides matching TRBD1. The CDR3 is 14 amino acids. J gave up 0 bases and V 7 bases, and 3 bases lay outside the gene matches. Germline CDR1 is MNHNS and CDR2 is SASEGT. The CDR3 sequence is CASNRGVSTDTQYF. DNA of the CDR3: TGTGCCAGCAACAGGGGGGTGAGCACAGATACGCAGTATTTT.

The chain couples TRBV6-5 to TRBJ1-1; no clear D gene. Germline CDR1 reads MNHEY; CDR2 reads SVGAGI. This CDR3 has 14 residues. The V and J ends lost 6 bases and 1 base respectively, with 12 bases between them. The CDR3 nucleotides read TGTGCCAGCAGCCCTTGGGCCGGGAACACTGAAGCTTTCTTT. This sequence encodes CASSPWAGNTEAFF.

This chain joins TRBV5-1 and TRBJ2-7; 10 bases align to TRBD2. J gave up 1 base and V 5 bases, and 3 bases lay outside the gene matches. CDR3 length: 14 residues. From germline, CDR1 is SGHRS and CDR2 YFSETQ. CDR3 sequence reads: CASRQREGSYEQYF. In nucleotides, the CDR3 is TGCGCCAGCAGACAGCGGGAGGGGTCCTACGAGCAGTACTTC.

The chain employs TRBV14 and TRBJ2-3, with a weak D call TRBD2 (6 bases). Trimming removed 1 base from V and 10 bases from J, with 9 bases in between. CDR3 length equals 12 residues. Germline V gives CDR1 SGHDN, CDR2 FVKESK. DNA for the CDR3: TGTGCCAGCAGCCAAGGGCCGGGAGCGCAGTATTTT. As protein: CASSQGPGAQYF.

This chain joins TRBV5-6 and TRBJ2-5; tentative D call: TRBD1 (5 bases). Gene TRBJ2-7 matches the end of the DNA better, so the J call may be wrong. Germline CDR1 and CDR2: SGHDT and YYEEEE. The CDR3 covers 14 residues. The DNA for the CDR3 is TGTGCCAGCAGCTCCCAGGGTTCAGTCTACGAGCAGTACTTC. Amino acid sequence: CASSSQGSVYEQYF.

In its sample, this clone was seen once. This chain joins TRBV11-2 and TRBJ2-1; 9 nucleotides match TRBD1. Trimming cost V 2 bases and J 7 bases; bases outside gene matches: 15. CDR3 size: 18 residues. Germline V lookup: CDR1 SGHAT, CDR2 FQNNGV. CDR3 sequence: CASSLRITGGLGVNEQFF. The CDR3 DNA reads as TGTGCCAGCAGCTTACGTATTACAGGGGGCTTAGGGGTAAATGAGCAGTTCTTC.

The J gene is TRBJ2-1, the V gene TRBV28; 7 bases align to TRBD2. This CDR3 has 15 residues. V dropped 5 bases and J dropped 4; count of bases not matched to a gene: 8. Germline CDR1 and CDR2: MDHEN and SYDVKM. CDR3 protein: CASSPRTRQYNEQFF. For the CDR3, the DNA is TGTGCCAGCAGTCCTAGGACTAGGCAGTACAATGAGCAGTTCTTC.

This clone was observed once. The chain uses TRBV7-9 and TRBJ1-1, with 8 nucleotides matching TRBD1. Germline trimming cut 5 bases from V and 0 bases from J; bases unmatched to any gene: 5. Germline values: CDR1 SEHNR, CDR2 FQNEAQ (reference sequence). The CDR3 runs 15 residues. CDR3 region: CASSPGQGLNTEAFF. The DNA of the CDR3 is TGTGCCAGCAGCCCCGGACAGGGCCTGAACACTGAAGCTTTCTTT.